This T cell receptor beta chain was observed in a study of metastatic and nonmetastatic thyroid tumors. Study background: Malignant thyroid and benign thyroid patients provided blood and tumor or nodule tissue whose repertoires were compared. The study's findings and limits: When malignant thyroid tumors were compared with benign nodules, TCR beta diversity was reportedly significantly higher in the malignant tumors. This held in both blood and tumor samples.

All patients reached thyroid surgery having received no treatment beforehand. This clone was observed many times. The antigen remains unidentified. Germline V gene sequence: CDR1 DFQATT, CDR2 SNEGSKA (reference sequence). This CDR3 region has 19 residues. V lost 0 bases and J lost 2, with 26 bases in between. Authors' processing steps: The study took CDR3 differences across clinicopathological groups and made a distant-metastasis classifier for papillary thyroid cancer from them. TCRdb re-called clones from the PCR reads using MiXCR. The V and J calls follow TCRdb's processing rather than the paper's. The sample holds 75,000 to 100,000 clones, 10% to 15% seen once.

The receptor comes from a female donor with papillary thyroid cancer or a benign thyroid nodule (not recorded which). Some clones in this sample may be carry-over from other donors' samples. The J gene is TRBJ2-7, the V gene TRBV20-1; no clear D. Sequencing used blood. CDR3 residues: CSARDGAPGKAKTTYEQYF. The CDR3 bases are TGCAGTGCTAGAGATGGCGCCCCCGGAAAGGCCAAAACTACCTACGAGCAGTACTTC.